This TCR beta chain was sequenced for a study of T cell repertoires in cytomegalovirus infection. Turning to the study itself: Epitope selection comprised recently identified HLA-C-restricted CMV epitopes and well-studied HLA-B-restricted CMV epitopes. Both CMV infection and a matching HLA type were indicated by public TCR beta signatures.

To note about this clonotype: Antigen specificity is unknown.

The CDR3 length is 16 residues. The V gene end was trimmed by 4 bases and the J gene end by 5 bases; junction bases not matched to a gene: 10. The germline gives CDR1 LGHNT, CDR2 FRNRAP. General study results and limits: Dominant in the ex vivo response were TCR beta clonotypes restricted by HLA-C and specific for CMV. Carriage of CMV together with the relevant HLA was identifiable through cumulative public TCR beta family frequency.

TCRdb processed the reads anew with MiXCR; each CDR3 protein has one entry. The table lists approximately 470,000 distinct CDR3 sequences, roughly 46% of them singletons, with around 44% in the top ten. The sample in question was cultured PBMCs, obtained from culture after CMV antigen stimulation. The clonotype originates from a human donor in good health (CMV status not recorded). Some clones in this sample may be carry-over from other donors' samples. This chain links TRBV12-5 with TRBJ2-1; 8 bases fit TRBD2. In nucleotides, the CDR3 is TGTGCTAGTGGTTCTACTTCCGGGGGGGCTCACAATGAGCAGTTCTTC. This gives the protein CASGSTSGGAHNEQFF.